This T cell receptor beta chain comes out of a study of neurological immune-mediated disorders. CDR1 and CDR2 (germline): KGHSH, LQKENI. V was shortened by 5 bases and J by 0 bases, with 8 bases between the two germline ends. The CDR3 totals 14 residues. TCRdb re-analysed the 5' RACE reads in MiXCR, keeping a single row per CDR3 protein. The repertoire has 65,000 to 80,000 distinct CDR3 sequences, under 20% of them found once; the top ten carry 15%. This rearrangement joins TRBV18 to TRBJ1-5; D remains unclear. The sample taken for sequencing was PBMCs. The receptor was derived from a woman aged 35 to 49 in good health. Here the CDR3 reads CASSSQASNQPQHF. The DNA for the CDR3 is TGTGCCAGCTCATCGCAGGCTAGCAATCAGCCCCAGCATTTT.